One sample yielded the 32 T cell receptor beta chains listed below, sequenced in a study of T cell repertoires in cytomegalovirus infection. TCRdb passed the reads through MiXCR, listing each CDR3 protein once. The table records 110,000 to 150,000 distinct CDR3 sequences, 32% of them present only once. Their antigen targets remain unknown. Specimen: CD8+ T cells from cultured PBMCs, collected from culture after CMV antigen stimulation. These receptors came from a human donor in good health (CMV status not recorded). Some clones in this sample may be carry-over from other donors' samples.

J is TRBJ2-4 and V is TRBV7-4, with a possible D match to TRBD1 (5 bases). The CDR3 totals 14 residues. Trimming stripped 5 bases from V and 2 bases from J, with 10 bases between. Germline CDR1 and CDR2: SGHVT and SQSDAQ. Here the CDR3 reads CASSGAQTKNIQYF. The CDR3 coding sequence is TGTGCCAGCAGCGGGGCTCAGACCAAAAACATTCAGTACTTC.

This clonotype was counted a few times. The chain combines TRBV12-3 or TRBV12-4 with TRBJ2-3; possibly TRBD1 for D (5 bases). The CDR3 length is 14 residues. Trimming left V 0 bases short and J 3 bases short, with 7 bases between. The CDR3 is CASSLAQETDTQYF. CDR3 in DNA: TGTGCCAGCAGTTTAGCACAGGAGACAGATACGCAGTATTTT.

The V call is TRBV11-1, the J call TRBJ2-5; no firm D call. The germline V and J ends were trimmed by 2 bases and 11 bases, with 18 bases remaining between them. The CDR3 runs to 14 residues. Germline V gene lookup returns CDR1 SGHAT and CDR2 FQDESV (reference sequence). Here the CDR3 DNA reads TGTGCCAGCAGCTTATTCAGAGACCACGAGAAGCAGTACTTC. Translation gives CASSLFRDHEKQYF. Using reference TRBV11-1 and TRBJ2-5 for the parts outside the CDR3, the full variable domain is EAEVAQSPRYKITEKSQAVAFWCDPISGHATLYWYRQILGQGPELLVQFQDESVVDDSQLPKDRFSAERLKGVDSTLKIQPAELGDSAMYLCASSLFRDHEKQYFGPGTRLLVL.

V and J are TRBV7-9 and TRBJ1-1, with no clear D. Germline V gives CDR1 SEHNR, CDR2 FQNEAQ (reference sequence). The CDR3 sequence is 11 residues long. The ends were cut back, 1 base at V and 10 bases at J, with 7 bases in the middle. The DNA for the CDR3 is TGTGCCAGCAGCTTAGGGGGAGGAGCTTTCTTT. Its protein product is CASSLGGGAFF.

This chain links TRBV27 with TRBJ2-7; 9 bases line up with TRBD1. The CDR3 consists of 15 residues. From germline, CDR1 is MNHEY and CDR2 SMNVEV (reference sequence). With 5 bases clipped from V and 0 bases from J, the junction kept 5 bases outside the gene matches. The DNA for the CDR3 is TGTGCCAGCAGTCCGACAGGGGGTCCCTCCTACGAGCAGTACTTC. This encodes CASSPTGGPSYEQYF.

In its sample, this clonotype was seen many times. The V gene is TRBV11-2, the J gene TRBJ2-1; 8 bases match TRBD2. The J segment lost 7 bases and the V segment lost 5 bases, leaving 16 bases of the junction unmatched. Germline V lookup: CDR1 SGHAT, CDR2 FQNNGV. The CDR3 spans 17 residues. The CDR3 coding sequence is TGTGCCAGCAGCCCGTTTACCGGGGGGGGGCAAGGGAATGAGCAGTTCTTC. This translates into CASSPFTGGGQGNEQFF.

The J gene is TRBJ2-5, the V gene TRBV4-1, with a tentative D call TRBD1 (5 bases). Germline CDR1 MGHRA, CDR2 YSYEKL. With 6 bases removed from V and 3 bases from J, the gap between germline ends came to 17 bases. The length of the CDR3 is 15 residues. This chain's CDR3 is CASSHQPLTEETQYF. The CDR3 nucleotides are TGCGCCAGCAGTCACCAACCCCTGACAGAAGAGACCCAGTACTTC.

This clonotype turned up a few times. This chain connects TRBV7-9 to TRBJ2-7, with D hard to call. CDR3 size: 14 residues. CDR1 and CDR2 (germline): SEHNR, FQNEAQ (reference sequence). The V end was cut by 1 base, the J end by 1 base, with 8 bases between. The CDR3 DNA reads TGTGCCAGCAGCTTAGGAAACAGATCCTACGAGCAGTACTTC. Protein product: CASSLGNRSYEQYF.

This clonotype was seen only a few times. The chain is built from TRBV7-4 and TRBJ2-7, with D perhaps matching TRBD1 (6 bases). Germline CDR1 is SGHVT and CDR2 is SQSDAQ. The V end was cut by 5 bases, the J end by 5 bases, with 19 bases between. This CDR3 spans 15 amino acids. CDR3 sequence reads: CASSPPVTGIHEQYF. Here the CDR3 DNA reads TGTGCCAGCAGCCCCCCCGTCACAGGGATCCACGAGCAGTACTTC.

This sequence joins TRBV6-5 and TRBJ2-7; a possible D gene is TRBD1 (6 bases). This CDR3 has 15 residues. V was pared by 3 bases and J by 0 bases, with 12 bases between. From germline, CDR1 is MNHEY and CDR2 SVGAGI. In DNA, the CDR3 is TGTGCCAGCAGTTATCTTACAGGGAGCTCCTACGAGCAGTACTTC. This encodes CASSYLTGSSYEQYF.

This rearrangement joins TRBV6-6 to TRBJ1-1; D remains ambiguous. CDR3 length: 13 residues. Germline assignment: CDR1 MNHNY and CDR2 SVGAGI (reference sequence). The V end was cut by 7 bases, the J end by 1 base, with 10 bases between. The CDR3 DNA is TGTGCCAGCATGAATACCGCGAACACTGAAGCTTTCTTT. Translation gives CASMNTANTEAFF.

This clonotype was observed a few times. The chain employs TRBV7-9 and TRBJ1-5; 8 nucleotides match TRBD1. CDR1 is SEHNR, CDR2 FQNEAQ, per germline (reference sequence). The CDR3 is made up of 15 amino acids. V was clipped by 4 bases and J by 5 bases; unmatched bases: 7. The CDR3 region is CASSSQGAKDQPQHF. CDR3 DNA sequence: TGTGCCAGCAGCTCGCAGGGGGCGAAGGATCAGCCCCAGCATTTT.

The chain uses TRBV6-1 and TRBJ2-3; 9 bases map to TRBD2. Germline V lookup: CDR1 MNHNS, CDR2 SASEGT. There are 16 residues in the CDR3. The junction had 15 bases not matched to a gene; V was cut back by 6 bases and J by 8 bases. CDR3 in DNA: TGTGCCAGCAGGAAGGGACTAGCTGCCCCCCGGGGTACGCAGTATTTT. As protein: CASRKGLAAPRGTQYF.

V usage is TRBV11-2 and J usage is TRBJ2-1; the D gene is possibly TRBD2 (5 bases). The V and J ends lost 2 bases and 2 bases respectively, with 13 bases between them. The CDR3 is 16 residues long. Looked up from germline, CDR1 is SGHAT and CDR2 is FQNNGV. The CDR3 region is CASSLSPGSPYNEQFF. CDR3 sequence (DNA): TGTGCCAGCAGCTTATCCCCGGGGAGTCCCTACAATGAGCAGTTCTTC.

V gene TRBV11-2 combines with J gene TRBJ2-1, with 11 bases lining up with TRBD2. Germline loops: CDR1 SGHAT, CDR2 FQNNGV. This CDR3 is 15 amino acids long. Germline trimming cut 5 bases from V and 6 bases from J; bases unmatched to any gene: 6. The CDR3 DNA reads TGTGCCAGCAGCCCGCTAGCGGGGGGTTTCAATGAGCAGTTCTTC. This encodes CASSPLAGGFNEQFF.

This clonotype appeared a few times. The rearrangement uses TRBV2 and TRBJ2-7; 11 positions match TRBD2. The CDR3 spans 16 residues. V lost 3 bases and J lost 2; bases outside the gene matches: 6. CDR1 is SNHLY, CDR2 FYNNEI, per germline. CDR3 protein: CASSDSPLAGAYEQYF. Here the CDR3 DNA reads TGTGCCAGCAGTGACTCCCCACTAGCGGGGGCCTACGAGCAGTACTTC.

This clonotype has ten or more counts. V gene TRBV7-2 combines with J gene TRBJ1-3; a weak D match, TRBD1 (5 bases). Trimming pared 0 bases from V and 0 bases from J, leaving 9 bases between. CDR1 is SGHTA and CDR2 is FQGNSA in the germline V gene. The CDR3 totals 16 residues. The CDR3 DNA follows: TGTGCCAGCAGCTTAGCGGGGCTCGGCTCTGGAAACACCATATATTTT. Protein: CASSLAGLGSGNTIYF.

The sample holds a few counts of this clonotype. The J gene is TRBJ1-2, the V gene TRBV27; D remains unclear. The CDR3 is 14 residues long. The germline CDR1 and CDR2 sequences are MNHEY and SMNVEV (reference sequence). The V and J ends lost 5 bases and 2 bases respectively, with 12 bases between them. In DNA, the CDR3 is TGTGCCAGCAGTCCTCGACTGGGGAACTATGGCTACACCTTC. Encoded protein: CASSPRLGNYGYTF.

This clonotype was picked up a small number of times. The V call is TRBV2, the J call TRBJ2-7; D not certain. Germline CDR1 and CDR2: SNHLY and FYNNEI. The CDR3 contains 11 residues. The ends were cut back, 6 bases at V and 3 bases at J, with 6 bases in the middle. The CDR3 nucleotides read TGTGCCAGCAGCGGTTTCTACGAGCAGTACTTC. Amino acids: CASSGFYEQYF.

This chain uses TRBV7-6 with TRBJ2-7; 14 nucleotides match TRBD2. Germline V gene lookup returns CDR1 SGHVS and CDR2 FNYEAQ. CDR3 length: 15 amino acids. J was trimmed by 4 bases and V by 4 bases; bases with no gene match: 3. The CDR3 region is CASSSTSGGGYEQYF. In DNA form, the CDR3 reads TGTGCCAGCAGCTCGACTAGCGGGGGGGGATACGAGCAGTACTTC.

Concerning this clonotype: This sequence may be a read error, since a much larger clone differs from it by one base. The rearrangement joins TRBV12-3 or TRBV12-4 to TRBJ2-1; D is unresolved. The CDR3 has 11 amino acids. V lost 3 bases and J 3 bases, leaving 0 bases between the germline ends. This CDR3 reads CASSFYNEQFF. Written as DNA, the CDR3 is TGTGCCAGCAGTTTCTACAATGAGCAGTTCTTC.

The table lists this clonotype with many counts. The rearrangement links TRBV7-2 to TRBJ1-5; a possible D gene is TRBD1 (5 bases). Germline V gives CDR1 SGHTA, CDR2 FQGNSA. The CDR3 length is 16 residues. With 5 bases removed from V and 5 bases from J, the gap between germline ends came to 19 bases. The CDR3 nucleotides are TGTGCCAGCAGCGTACTCCCAGGGCAAGTAGATCAGCCCCAGCATTTT. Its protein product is CASSVLPGQVDQPQHF.

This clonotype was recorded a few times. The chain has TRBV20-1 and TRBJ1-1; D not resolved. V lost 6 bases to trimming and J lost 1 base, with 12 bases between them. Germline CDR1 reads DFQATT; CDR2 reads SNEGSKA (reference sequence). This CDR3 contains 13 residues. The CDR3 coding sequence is TGCAGTGCCTCAAGGCACCAGAACACTGAAGCTTTCTTT. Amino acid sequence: CSASRHQNTEAFF.

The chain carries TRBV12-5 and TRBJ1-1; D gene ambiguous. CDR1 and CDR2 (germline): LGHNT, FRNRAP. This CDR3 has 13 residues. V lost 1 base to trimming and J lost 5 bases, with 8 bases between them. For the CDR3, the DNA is TGTGCTAGTGGTTTGGGAGTGGGTACTGAAGCTTTCTTT. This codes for CASGLGVGTEAFF.

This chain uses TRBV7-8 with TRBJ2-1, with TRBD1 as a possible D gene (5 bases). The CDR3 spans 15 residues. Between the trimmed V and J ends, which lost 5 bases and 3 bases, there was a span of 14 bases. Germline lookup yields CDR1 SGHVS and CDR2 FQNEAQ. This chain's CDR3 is CASSQDKGHYNEQFF. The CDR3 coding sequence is TGTGCCAGCAGCCAGGACAAGGGCCACTACAATGAGCAGTTCTTC.

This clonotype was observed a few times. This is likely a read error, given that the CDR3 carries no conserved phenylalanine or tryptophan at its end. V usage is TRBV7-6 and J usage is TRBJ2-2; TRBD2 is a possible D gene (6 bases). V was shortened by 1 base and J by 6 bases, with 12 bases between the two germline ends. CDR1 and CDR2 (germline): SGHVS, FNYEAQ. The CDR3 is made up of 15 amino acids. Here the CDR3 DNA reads TGTGCCAGCAGCTTAGGCGGGGTGGATGCCGGGGAGCTGTTTCTT. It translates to CASSLGGVDAGELFL.

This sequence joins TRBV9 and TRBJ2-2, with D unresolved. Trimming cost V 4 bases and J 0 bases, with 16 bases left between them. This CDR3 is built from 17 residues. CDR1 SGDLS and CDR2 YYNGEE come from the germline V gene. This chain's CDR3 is CASSPWDSTANTGELFF. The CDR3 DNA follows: TGTGCCAGCAGCCCTTGGGATAGTACCGCGAACACCGGGGAGCTGTTTTTT.

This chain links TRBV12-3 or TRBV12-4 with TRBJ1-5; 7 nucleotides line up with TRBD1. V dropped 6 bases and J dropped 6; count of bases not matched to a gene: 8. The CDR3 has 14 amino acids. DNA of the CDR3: TGTGCCAGCAGCCTTAACAGGGGCGTTCAGCCCCAGCATTTT. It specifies CASSLNRGVQPQHF.

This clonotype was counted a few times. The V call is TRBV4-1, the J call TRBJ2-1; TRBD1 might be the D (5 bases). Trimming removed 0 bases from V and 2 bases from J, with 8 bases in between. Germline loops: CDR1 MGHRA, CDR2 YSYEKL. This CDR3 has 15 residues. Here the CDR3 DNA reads TGCGCCAGCAGCCAAGAAGGGGTAGCCTACAATGAGCAGTTCTTC. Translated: CASSQEGVAYNEQFF.

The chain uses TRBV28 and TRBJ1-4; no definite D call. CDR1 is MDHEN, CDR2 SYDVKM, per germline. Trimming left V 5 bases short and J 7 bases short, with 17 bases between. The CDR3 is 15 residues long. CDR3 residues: CASSPLGRVTEKLFF. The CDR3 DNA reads TGTGCCAGCAGTCCCCTGGGGAGGGTAACTGAAAAACTGTTTTTT.

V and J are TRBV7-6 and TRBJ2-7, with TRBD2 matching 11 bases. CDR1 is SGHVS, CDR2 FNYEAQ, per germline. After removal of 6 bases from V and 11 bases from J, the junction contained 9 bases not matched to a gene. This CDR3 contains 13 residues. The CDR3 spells CASSNPGLAAEYF. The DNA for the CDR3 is TGTGCCAGCAGTAATCCGGGACTAGCGGCGGAGTACTTC.

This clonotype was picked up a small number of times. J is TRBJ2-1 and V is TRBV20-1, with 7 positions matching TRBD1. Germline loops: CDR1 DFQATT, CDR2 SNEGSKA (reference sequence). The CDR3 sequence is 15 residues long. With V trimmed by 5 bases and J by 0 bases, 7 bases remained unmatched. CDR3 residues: CSADRDLSSYNEQFF. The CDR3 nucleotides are TGCAGTGCTGACAGGGACCTGAGCTCCTACAATGAGCAGTTCTTC.